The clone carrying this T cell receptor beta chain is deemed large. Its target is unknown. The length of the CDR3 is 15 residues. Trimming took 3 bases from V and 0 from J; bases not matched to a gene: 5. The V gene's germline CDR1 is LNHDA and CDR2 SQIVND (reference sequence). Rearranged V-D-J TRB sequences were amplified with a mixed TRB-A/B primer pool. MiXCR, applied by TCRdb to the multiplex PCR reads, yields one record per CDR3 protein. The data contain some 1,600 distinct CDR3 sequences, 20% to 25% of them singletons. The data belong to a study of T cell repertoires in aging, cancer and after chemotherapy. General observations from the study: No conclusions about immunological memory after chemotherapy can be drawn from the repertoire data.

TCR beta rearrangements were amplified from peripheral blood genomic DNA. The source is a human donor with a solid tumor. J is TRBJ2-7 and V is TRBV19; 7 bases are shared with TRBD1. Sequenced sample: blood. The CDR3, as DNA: TGTGCCAGTAGTATCAGGACAGGTCTCTCCTACGAGCAGTACTTC. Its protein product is CASSIRTGLSYEQYF.